These 29 T cell receptor beta chains were all obtained from the same sample, sequenced in a study of beta chain features in type 1 diabetes. Overall study results and limits: Moderately but significantly shorter TCRB CDR3s were found in Type 1 diabetes patients in all four CD4+ subsets.

Antigens of these TCRs are unknown. The sequenced template was cDNA made from the entire isolated RNA. Produced via immunoSEQ multiplex PCR; TCRdb's table is partial and in-frame only. The sample gives a few hundred thousand clones, approximately 16% of which show up once; about 0.085% is in the top ten. Sequencing was performed on naive CD4+ T cells from blood. The receptor source for this set is a man between 25 and 39 years old with type 1 diabetes.

This clone has more than one count but fewer than ten. CDR3 bases: TGTGCCAGCGAGTTTCTAGCGGGAGCTTTCAATGAGCAGTTCTTC. Protein sequence: CASEFLAGAFNEQFF. The gene calls are TRBV25-1 and TRBJ2-1; 10 nucleotides match TRBD2. CDR3 length: 15 residues. CDR1 is MGHDK and CDR2 is SYGVNS in the germline V gene. V was pared by 8 bases and J by 6 bases, with 10 bases of the junction left unmatched.

The CDR3 region is CASSLKLMNTEAFF. The DNA of the CDR3 is TGTGCCAGCAGCTTGAAGCTTATGAACACTGAAGCTTTCTTT. V gene TRBV5-4 combines with J gene TRBJ1-1, with D uncertain. Germline CDR1 SGHNT, CDR2 YYREEE (reference sequence). The CDR3 totals 14 residues. V shed 1 base and J shed 0 bases, with 7 bases lying between them.

The rearrangement links TRBV30 to TRBJ2-3; D tentatively fits TRBD1 or TRBD2 (6 bases each). Germline lookup yields CDR1 GTSNPN and CDR2 SVGIG (reference sequence). The CDR3 consists of 12 residues. Trimming stripped 8 bases from V and 3 bases from J, with 12 bases between. Here the CDR3 reads CAGGGRTDTQYF. In DNA, the CDR3 is TGTGCCGGAGGGGGGAGGACAGATACGCAGTATTTT.

The chain couples TRBV29-1 to TRBJ1-1; weak D call: TRBD1 (5 bases). CDR3 length: 15 residues. Per the germline V gene, CDR1 is SQVTM and CDR2 is ANQGSEA. Trimming left V 4 bases short and J 0 bases short, with 15 bases between. The DNA for the CDR3 is TGCAGCGTTGTGACAGCGGTGTCTATGAACACTGAAGCTTTCTTT. As protein: CSVVTAVSMNTEAFF.

The chain has TRBV18 and TRBJ2-7; D is tentatively TRBD1 or TRBD2 (5 bases each). The V and J ends lost 0 bases and 7 bases respectively, with 13 bases between them. CDR3 length: 14 residues. The germline V gene encodes CDR1 KGHSH and CDR2 LQKENI. The CDR3 sequence is CASSPPGTTREQYF. The CDR3, as DNA: TGTGCCAGCTCACCACCCGGGACCACGAGAGAGCAGTACTTC.

The chain joins TRBV28 to TRBJ1-2; TRBD1 matches at 10 bases. After removal of 2 bases from V and 1 base from J, the junction contained 13 bases not matched to a gene. CDR1 is MDHEN and CDR2 is SYDVKM in the germline V gene. The CDR3 is 19 amino acids. CDR3 nucleotides: TGTGCCAGCAGTTTAGGAGCCGGGACAGGGGAAGGGGTTAACTATGGCTACACCTTC. Translated: CASSLGAGTGEGVNYGYTF.

The genes are TRBV30 and TRBJ2-7, with 7 nucleotides matching TRBD1. The CDR3 extends over 15 amino acids. Trimming cost V 2 bases and J 4 bases; bases outside gene matches: 11. CDR1 is GTSNPN, CDR2 SVGIG, per germline (reference sequence). The CDR3 DNA is TGTGCCTGGAGTCGTACAGACAGGGTACAGTACGAGCAGTACTTC. This gives the protein CAWSRTDRVQYEQYF.

V usage is TRBV7-9 and J usage is TRBJ2-3, with D possibly being TRBD2 (5 bases). The CDR3 runs to 13 residues. The germline gives CDR1 SEHNR, CDR2 FQNEAQ (reference sequence). The V end was cut by 5 bases, the J end by 6 bases, with 12 bases between. The CDR3 is CASSPAGRDTQYF. CDR3 in DNA: TGTGCCAGCAGCCCCGCGGGTAGGGATACGCAGTATTTT.

This clone was counted a few times. CDR3 nucleotide sequence: TGTGCCAGCAGTCTGGGGGAGAACACTGAAGCTTTCTTT. Its protein product is CASSLGENTEAFF. The chain carries TRBV7-9 and TRBJ1-1, with D tentatively TRBD1 (5 bases). Germline V gene data show CDR1 as SEHNR and CDR2 as FQNEAQ (reference sequence). V was shortened by 6 bases and J by 1 base, with 9 bases between the two germline ends. CDR3 length equals 13 residues.

The sample holds a few counts of this clone. This chain links TRBV29-1 with TRBJ2-7; 10 nucleotides match TRBD1. CDR3 size: 13 residues. The V segment lost 5 bases and the J segment 5 bases; nucleotides outside the gene matches: 6. Germline CDR1 SQVTM, CDR2 ANQGSEA. CDR3 nucleotides: TGCAGCGTTACACTGACAGGGGGCGACGAGCAGTACTTC. This translates into CSVTLTGGDEQYF.

The V call is TRBV4-1, the J call TRBJ2-1; tentative D call: TRBD1 (5 bases). From germline, CDR1 is MGHRA and CDR2 YSYEKL. V was trimmed by 0 bases and J by 5 bases, leaving 11 bases between them. This CDR3 contains 15 residues. The CDR3 DNA is TGCGCCAGCAGCCAAGATGGGTCAGGGAACAATGAGCAGTTCTTC. Translated, it gives CASSQDGSGNNEQFF.

The gene calls are TRBV4-1 and TRBJ2-7; D possibly uses TRBD1 or TRBD2 (6 bases each). This CDR3 contains 16 residues. V was shortened by 0 bases and J by 0 bases, with 12 bases between the two germline ends. Per germline, CDR1 MGHRA and CDR2 YSYEKL. The CDR3 is CASSQDRGHGSYEQYF. The CDR3 nucleotides read TGCGCCAGCAGCCAAGATCGGGGGCACGGCTCCTACGAGCAGTACTTC.

This clone occurred a few times. The chain links TRBV27 to TRBJ2-3, with a tentative D call TRBD2 (6 bases). This CDR3 comprises 14 residues. Germline V gives CDR1 MNHEY, CDR2 SMNVEV (reference sequence). V shed 4 bases and J shed 3 bases, with 11 bases lying between them. This CDR3 is CASSWAGRTDTQYF. The DNA for the CDR3 is TGTGCCAGCAGTTGGGCAGGGAGGACAGATACGCAGTATTTT.

This rearrangement joins TRBV29-1 to TRBJ1-1; D is undetermined. This CDR3 spans 11 amino acids. Germline assignment: CDR1 SQVTM and CDR2 ANQGSEA. The germline V and J ends were trimmed by 5 bases and 0 bases, with 4 bases remaining between them. The DNA of the CDR3 is TGCAGCGTTTCTATGAACACTGAAGCTTTCTTT. Translation: CSVSMNTEAFF.

This clone turned up a few times. The V and J genes are TRBV29-1 and TRBJ1-1, with D uncertain. This CDR3 region has 12 residues. Trimming left V 4 bases short and J 1 base short, with 7 bases between. Germline V gene lookup returns CDR1 SQVTM and CDR2 ANQGSEA. The CDR3 here is CSVVGGNTEAFF. The CDR3 DNA follows: TGCAGCGTTGTTGGCGGGAACACTGAAGCTTTCTTT.

There are a few counts of this clone. The rearrangement links TRBV30 to TRBJ2-3; 9 positions match TRBD1. Germline loops: CDR1 GTSNPN, CDR2 SVGIG (reference sequence). V shed 1 base, J shed 2 bases, and the junction held 4 bases outside the gene matches. There are 15 residues in the CDR3. This CDR3 reads CAWSAGTGSTDTQYF. In DNA form, the CDR3 reads TGTGCCTGGAGTGCCGGGACAGGGTCCACAGATACGCAGTATTTT.

The chain carries TRBV29-1 and TRBJ2-7, with D possibly called TRBD1 or TRBD2 (5 bases each). V gave up 6 bases and J gave up 6 bases, with 21 bases separating them. This CDR3 region has 14 residues. Germline V gene sequence: CDR1 SQVTM, CDR2 ANQGSEA. The CDR3 loop reads CSVAGLGVYIEQYF. In DNA form, the CDR3 reads TGCAGCGTCGCCGGGTTGGGGGTATACATCGAGCAGTACTTC.

This clone was seen more than once but under ten times. J is TRBJ2-7 and V is TRBV5-4; D possibly corresponds to TRBD1 (6 bases). The germline CDR1 and CDR2 sequences are SGHNT and YYREEE (reference sequence). Trimming removed 0 bases at V and 2 bases at J, with 12 bases between. This CDR3 comprises 15 residues. Here the CDR3 reads CASSLATGTTYEQYF. In nucleotides, the CDR3 is TGTGCCAGCAGCTTGGCGACGGGGACAACCTACGAGCAGTACTTC.

The chain has TRBV7-2 and TRBJ1-2; no reliable D call. The V and J ends lost 3 bases and 4 bases respectively, with 6 bases between them. This CDR3 has 12 residues. Germline CDR1 and CDR2: SGHTA and FQGNSA. This CDR3 is CASSFGGYGYTF. For the CDR3, the DNA is TGTGCCAGCAGCTTTGGCGGCTATGGCTACACCTTC.

The chain joins TRBV30 to TRBJ1-1, with no clear D. Looked up from germline, CDR1 is GTSNPN and CDR2 is SVGIG (reference sequence). The CDR3 runs to 13 residues. Trimming shortened V by 0 bases and J by 6 bases, and 11 bases separated the two germline ends. The CDR3 nucleotides are TGTGCCTGGAGTGTGGTAGGGAGTGCTGAAGCTTTCTTT. This codes for CAWSVVGSAEAFF.

This clone appeared a few times. This chain joins TRBV9 and TRBJ1-1; D is uncertain. Trimming cost V 4 bases and J 1 base, with 8 bases left between them. The CDR3 totals 13 residues. The germline V gene encodes CDR1 SGDLS and CDR2 YYNGEE. The CDR3 DNA is TGTGCCAGCAGCCCTATAGGGAACACTGAAGCTTTCTTT. Amino acid sequence: CASSPIGNTEAFF.

Only a few counts were recorded for this clone. The chain combines TRBV20-1 with TRBJ2-7, with D unresolved. Per the germline V gene, CDR1 is DFQATT and CDR2 is SNEGSKA (reference sequence). This CDR3 comprises 11 residues. V lost 3 bases, J lost 4 bases, and 7 bases lay in between. In DNA, the CDR3 is TGCAGTGCTAGGCTGGGGTACGAGCAGTACTTC. This gives the protein CSARLGYEQYF.

This chain links TRBV7-8 with TRBJ2-7, with 7 bases lining up with TRBD2. CDR3 length equals 14 residues. Looked up from germline, CDR1 is SGHVS and CDR2 is FQNEAQ. With 5 bases clipped from V and 4 bases from J, the junction kept 8 bases outside the gene matches. The CDR3 region is CASSRDYTSYEQYF. The CDR3 DNA sequence: TGTGCCAGCAGCAGGGACTACACTTCATACGAGCAGTACTTC.

The chain carries TRBV10-2 and TRBJ2-2; no reliable D call. V gave up 6 bases and J gave up 0 bases, with 8 bases separating them. Germline assignment: CDR1 WSHSY and CDR2 SAAADI. The CDR3 loop spans 14 amino acids. CDR3 sequence (DNA): TGCGCCAGCAGACCGGGCCCGAACACCGGGGAGCTGTTTTTT. This codes for CASRPGPNTGELFF.

The table lists this clone with a few counts. The V and J genes are TRBV28 and TRBJ2-2; no reliable D call. Germline V gene lookup returns CDR1 MDHEN and CDR2 SYDVKM. Trimming shortened V by 1 base and J by 2 bases, and 5 bases separated the two germline ends. This CDR3 is 14 amino acids long. Here the CDR3 DNA reads TGTGCCAGCAGTTTATTCCTAAACACCGGGGAGCTGTTTTTT. Amino acid sequence: CASSLFLNTGELFF.

The J gene is TRBJ1-2, the V gene TRBV6-1; maybe TRBD1 (5 bases). V was shortened by 5 bases and J by 0 bases, with 10 bases between the two germline ends. The CDR3 is made up of 14 amino acids. The germline CDR1 and CDR2 sequences are MNHNS and SASEGT. The DNA for the CDR3 is TGTGCCAGCAGTTCGGGACGGGCTAACTATGGCTACACCTTC. Translation: CASSSGRANYGYTF.

The chain has TRBV27 and TRBJ2-1; unclear D gene. CDR3 size: 14 residues. V was clipped by 4 bases and J by 2 bases, with 9 bases between them. Germline assignment: CDR1 MNHEY and CDR2 SMNVEV (reference sequence). DNA of the CDR3: TGTGCCAGCAGTTGGGGTGAAGCCTACAATGAGCAGTTCTTC. Protein: CASSWGEAYNEQFF.

This CDR3 reads CAWSKGLVVEQYF. The CDR3 bases are TGTGCCTGGAGTAAGGGACTAGTTGTCGAGCAGTACTTC. The rearrangement uses TRBV30 and TRBJ2-7, with 8 nucleotides matching TRBD2. In germline, CDR1 is GTSNPN, CDR2 SVGIG (reference sequence). Trimming cost V 2 bases and J 6 bases; bases outside gene matches: 6. The CDR3 has 13 residues.

This clone was detected only a few times. The identical CDR3 is also encoded by other nucleotide sequences in the sample. V is TRBV18 and J is TRBJ2-5; D is ambiguous. CDR3 length equals 11 residues. Per the germline V gene, CDR1 is KGHSH and CDR2 is LQKENI. V shed 3 bases and J shed 2 bases, with 1 base lying between them. CDR3 nucleotide sequence: TGTGCCAGCTCACCGCAAGAGACCCAGTACTTC. It yields the protein CASSPQETQYF.